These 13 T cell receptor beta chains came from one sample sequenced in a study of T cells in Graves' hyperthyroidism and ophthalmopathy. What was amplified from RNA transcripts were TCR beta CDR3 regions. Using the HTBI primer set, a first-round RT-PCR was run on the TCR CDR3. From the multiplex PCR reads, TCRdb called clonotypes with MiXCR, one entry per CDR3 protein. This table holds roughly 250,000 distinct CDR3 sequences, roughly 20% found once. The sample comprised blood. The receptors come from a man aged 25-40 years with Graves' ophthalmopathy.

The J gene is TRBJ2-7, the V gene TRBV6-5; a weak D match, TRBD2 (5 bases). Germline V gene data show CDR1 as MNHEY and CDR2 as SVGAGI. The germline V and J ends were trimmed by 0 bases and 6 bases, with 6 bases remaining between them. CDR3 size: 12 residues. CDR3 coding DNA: TGTGCCAGCAGTTACTCAGGGAGCGAGCAGTACTTC. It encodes CASSYSGSEQYF.

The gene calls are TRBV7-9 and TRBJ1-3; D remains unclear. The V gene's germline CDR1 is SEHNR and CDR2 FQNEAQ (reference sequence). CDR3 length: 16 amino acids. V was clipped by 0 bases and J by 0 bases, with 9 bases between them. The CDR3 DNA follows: TGTGCCAGCAGCTTAGCCCAACCAGGCTCTGGAAACACCATATATTTT. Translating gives CASSLAQPGSGNTIYF.

Written as DNA, the CDR3 is TGTGCCACCAGCAGAGATAGGGGGGCTCGTAAAAATCAGCCCCAGCATTTT. Its protein product is CATSRDRGARKNQPQHF. The chain has TRBV15 and TRBJ1-5, with a weak D call TRBD1 (6 bases). Germline-derived CDR1 and CDR2 are LNHNV and YYDKDF (reference sequence). This CDR3 region has 17 residues. V shed 0 bases and J shed 4 bases, with 16 bases lying between them.

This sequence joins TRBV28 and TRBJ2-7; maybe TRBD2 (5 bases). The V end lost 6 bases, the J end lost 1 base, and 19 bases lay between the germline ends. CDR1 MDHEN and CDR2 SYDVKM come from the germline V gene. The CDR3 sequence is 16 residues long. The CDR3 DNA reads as TGTGCCAGCAGCCCCCCCCGGACCCCGGGATCCTACGAGCAGTACTTC. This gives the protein CASSPPRTPGSYEQYF.

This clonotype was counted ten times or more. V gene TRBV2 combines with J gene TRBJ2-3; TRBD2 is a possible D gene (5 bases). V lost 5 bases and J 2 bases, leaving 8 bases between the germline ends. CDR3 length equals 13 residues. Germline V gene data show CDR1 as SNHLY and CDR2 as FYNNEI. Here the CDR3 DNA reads TGTGCCAGCAGTCGAGACTACACAGATACGCAGTATTTT. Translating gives CASSRDYTDTQYF.

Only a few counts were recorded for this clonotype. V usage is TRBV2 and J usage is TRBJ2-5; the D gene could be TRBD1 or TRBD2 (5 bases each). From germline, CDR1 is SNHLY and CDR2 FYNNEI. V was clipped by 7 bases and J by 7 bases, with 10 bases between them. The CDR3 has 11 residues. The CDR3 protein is CASKGPTTQYF. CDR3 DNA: TGTGCCAGCAAGGGACCCACGACCCAGTACTTC.

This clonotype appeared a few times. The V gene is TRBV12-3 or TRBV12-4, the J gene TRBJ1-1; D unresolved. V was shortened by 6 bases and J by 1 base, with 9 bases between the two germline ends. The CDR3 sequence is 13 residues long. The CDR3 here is CASSGLRNTEAFF. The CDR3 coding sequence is TGTGCCAGCAGCGGACTTAGGAACACTGAAGCTTTCTTT.

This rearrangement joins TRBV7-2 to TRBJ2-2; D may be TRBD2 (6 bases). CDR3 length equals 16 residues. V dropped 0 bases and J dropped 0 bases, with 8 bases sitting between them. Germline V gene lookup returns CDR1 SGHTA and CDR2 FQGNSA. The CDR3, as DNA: TGTGCCAGCAGCTTAGCGATAGCGGCGAACACCGGGGAGCTGTTTTTT. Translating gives CASSLAIAANTGELFF.

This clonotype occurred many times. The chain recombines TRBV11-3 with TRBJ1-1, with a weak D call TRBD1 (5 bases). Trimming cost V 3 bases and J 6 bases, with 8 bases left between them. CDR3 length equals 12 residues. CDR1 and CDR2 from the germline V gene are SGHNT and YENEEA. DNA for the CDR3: TGTGCCAGCAGCTTTGGGACGGCTGAAGCTTTCTTT. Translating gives CASSFGTAEAFF.

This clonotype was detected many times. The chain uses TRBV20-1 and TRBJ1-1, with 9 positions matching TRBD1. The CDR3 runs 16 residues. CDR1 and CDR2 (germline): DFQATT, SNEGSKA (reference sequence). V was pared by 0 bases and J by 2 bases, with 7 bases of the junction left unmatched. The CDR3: CSAREHRGLQNTEAFF. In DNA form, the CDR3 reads TGCAGTGCTAGAGAGCACAGGGGGCTCCAAAACACTGAAGCTTTCTTT.

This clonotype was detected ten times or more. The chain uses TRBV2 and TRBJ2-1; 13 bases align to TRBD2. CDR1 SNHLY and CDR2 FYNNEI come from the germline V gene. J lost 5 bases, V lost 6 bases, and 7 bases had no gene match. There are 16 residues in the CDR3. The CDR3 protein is CASRNPTSGRNNEQFF. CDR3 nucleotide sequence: TGTGCCAGCAGGAACCCGACTAGCGGGAGGAACAATGAGCAGTTCTTC.

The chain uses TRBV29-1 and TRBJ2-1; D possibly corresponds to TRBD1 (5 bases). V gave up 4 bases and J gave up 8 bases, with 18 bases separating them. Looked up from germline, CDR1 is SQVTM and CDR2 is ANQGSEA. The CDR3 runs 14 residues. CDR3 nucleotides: TGCAGCGTTGTAGGGGTCAAATTATCCGATGAGCAGTTCTTC. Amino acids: CSVVGVKLSDEQFF.

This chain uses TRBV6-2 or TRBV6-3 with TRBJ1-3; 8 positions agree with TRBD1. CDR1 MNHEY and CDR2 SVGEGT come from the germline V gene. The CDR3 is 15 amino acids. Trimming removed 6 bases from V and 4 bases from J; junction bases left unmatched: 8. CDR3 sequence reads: CASSRGQVKGNTIYF. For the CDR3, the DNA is TGTGCCAGCAGCAGGGGACAGGTTAAGGGAAACACCATATATTTT.